Listed here are 16 T cell receptor beta chains from one sample, sequenced in a study of cytomegalovirus exposure and HLA in healthy donors. 13 Jbeta primers and 60 Vbeta primers were used for the PCR. TCRdb's table, derived via immunoSEQ multiplex PCR, lists solely in-frame clones and lacks some. The table has about 120,000 clones, 75% to 80% seen once. The sequenced material came from PBMCs. The source of these receptors is a woman in her thirties or forties in good health and CMV-seronegative.

V is TRBV6-5 and J is TRBJ1-2; 7 bases map to TRBD1. Trimming took 8 bases from V and 4 from J; bases not matched to a gene: 7. CDR1 is MNHEY, CDR2 SVGAGI, per germline. The CDR3 is made up of 13 amino acids. Written as DNA, the CDR3 is TGTGCCAGCGGCAGACAGGGCCTCTATGGCTACACCTTC. Amino acid sequence: CASGRQGLYGYTF.

About this clone itself: Germline and junction disagree at one end, which may indicate a read error. The chain combines TRBV5-4 with TRBJ2-2, with 11 bases that match TRBD2. CDR3 length: 15 amino acids. CDR1 SGHNT and CDR2 YYREEE come from the germline V gene (reference sequence). CDR3 in DNA: TGCGCCAGCAGCCCGACTAGCGGGACAGCTGGGGAGCTGTTTTTT. Its protein is CASSPTSGTAGELFF.

The V call is TRBV9, the J call TRBJ2-2, with 7 bases aligning to TRBD1. Per the germline V gene, CDR1 is SGDLS and CDR2 is YYNGEE. V gave up 2 bases and J gave up 0 bases; unmatched junction bases: 1. The CDR3 has 15 residues. Here the CDR3 reads CASSVGTANTGELFF. CDR3 DNA sequence: TGTGCCAGCAGCGTTGGGACAGCGAACACCGGGGAGCTGTTTTTT.

Here the CDR3 reads CASSWGVAGDYEQYF. The CDR3 DNA reads TGCGCCAGCAGCTGGGGGGTAGCGGGAGACTACGAGCAGTACTTC. V usage is TRBV5-1 and J usage is TRBJ2-7; 9 nucleotides agree with TRBD2. The germline gives CDR1 SGHRS, CDR2 YFSETQ. This CDR3 has 15 amino acids. V was pared by 3 bases and J by 3 bases, with 7 bases of the junction left unmatched.

V gene TRBV7-2 combines with J gene TRBJ1-2; D is perhaps TRBD1 (5 bases). CDR3 length: 13 residues. V was clipped by 4 bases and J by 4 bases, with 10 bases between them. The germline V gene encodes CDR1 SGHTA and CDR2 FQGNSA. The CDR3 DNA sequence: TGTGCCAGCAGCTCCTACAGGCCCTATGGCTACACCTTC. As protein: CASSSYRPYGYTF.

This chain joins TRBV4-1 and TRBJ2-1, with 15 nucleotides matching TRBD2. The CDR3 spans 20 residues. V shed 0 bases, J shed 2 bases, and the junction held 8 bases outside the gene matches. The germline gives CDR1 MGHRA, CDR2 YSYEKL. The CDR3 DNA is TGCGCCAGCAGCCAAGACGGGACTAGCGGGAGGATAGGAACCTACAATGAGCAGTTCTTC. Residues: CASSQDGTSGRIGTYNEQFF.

CDR3 bases: TGTGCCACGACCTCGGGGCGGGAGGGCCGTAATGAGCAGTTCTTC. This codes for CATTSGREGRNEQFF. V usage is TRBV10-3 and J usage is TRBJ2-1; 9 positions match TRBD2. Germline V gene sequence: CDR1 ENHRY, CDR2 SYGVKD. The J segment lost 7 bases and the V segment lost 10 bases, leaving 14 bases of the junction unmatched. The CDR3 loop spans 15 amino acids.

The chain combines TRBV6-5 with TRBJ1-1, with D possibly matching TRBD1 (5 bases). The CDR3 runs to 14 residues. V lost 2 bases and J lost 6, with 13 bases in between. Germline values: CDR1 MNHEY, CDR2 SVGAGI. The CDR3 DNA is TGTGCCAGCAGTTACGGTGGGGGGAAGCCTGAAGCTTTCTTT. Amino acid sequence: CASSYGGGKPEAFF.

The chain has TRBV15 and TRBJ2-1; possibly TRBD2 for D (6 bases). Germline values: CDR1 LNHNV, CDR2 YYDKDF (reference sequence). The CDR3 runs to 17 residues. Trimming took off 2 bases at V and 0 bases at J, with 14 bases between the two ends. The CDR3 here is CATSRPYDGSSYNEQFF. In DNA, the CDR3 is TGTGCCACCAGCAGACCATACGACGGGAGCTCCTACAATGAGCAGTTCTTC.

This chain joins TRBV11-3 and TRBJ1-1; 8 bases are shared with TRBD1. The CDR3 is 17 amino acids. V lost 6 bases, J lost 3 bases, and 15 bases stayed unmatched. Germline V gene sequence: CDR1 SGHNT, CDR2 YENEEA. The chain's CDR3 is CASRYSGGPWLDTEAFF. The CDR3 nucleotides are TGTGCCAGCAGATATTCAGGGGGCCCGTGGTTGGACACTGAAGCTTTCTTT.

The gene calls are TRBV28 and TRBJ1-1; 7 bases map to TRBD1. CDR1 is MDHEN, CDR2 SYDVKM, per germline. CDR3 length: 15 amino acids. J gave up 8 bases and V 5 bases, and 14 bases lay outside the gene matches. The CDR3 loop is CASSTPGQMELEAFF. The CDR3, as DNA: TGTGCCAGCAGTACGCCGGGACAGATGGAATTAGAAGCTTTCTTT.

The J gene is TRBJ1-2, the V gene TRBV28, with unresolved D. Trimming took 4 bases from V and 1 from J, leaving 16 bases between them. Germline CDR1 and CDR2: MDHEN and SYDVKM. CDR3 length: 16 amino acids. The CDR3 DNA reads as TGTGCCAGCAGTTCCGGAGGACCTTCCCTTAACTATGGCTACACCTTC. Its translation: CASSSGGPSLNYGYTF.

This clone was observed a few times. The V and J genes are TRBV25-1 and TRBJ1-1; D may be TRBD1 (6 bases). V was cut by 0 bases and J by 4 bases, with 6 bases left in between. Germline V gene data show CDR1 as MGHDK and CDR2 as SYGVNS. The CDR3 spans 13 residues. The CDR3: CASSEYRGTEAFF. In DNA form, the CDR3 reads TGTGCCAGCAGTGAATACAGGGGCACTGAAGCTTTCTTT.

The rearrangement uses TRBV28 and TRBJ1-2; possible D gene TRBD1, 5 bases. Trimming shortened V by 7 bases and J by 4 bases, and 16 bases separated the two germline ends. The CDR3 is 14 residues long. Per the germline V gene, CDR1 is MDHEN and CDR2 is SYDVKM. The CDR3 DNA reads as TGTGCCAGCACCCAGGCGGGGGACTTCTATGGCTACACCTTC. The encoded protein is CASTQAGDFYGYTF.

The chain employs TRBV15 and TRBJ2-1; tentatively, D is TRBD1 (5 bases). The V gene lost 1 base and the J gene lost 1 base, with 5 bases spanning the gap. The CDR3 spans 14 residues. Per germline, CDR1 LNHNV and CDR2 YYDKDF (reference sequence). CDR3 nucleotide sequence: TGTGCCACCAGCAGAGCAGGGTCCTACAATGAGCAGTTCTTC. This codes for CATSRAGSYNEQFF. Filled out from reference TRBV15 and TRBJ2-1, the complete variable domain reads DAMVIQNPRYQVTQFGKPVTLSCSQTLNHNVMYWYQQKSSQAPKLLFHYYDKDFNNEADTPDNFQSRRPNTSFCFLDIRSPGLGDTAMYLCATSRAGSYNEQFFGPGTRLTVL.

The chain joins TRBV11-2 to TRBJ2-7; 8 bases are a match to TRBD1. The CDR3 loop spans 16 amino acids. Germline V gene sequence: CDR1 SGHAT, CDR2 FQNNGV. V was clipped by 7 bases and J by 3 bases; unmatched bases: 14. The CDR3 DNA reads as TGTGCCAGCACCAGGCGGGACGGGACAGGCTACTACGAGCAGTACTTC. As protein: CASTRRDGTGYYEQYF.